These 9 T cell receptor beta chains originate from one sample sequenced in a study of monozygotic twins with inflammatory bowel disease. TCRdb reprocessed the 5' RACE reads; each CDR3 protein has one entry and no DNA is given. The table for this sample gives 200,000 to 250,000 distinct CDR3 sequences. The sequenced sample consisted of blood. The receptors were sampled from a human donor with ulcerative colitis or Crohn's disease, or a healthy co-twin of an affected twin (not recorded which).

The CDR3 loop is CASSTDGRVYEQYF. This chain uses TRBV19 with TRBJ2-7. The CDR3 is 14 amino acids. Germline CDR1 LNHDA, CDR2 SQIVND (reference sequence).

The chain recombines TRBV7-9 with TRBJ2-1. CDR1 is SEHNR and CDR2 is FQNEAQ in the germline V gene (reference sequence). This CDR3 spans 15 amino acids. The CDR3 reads CASSFILPASNEQFF.

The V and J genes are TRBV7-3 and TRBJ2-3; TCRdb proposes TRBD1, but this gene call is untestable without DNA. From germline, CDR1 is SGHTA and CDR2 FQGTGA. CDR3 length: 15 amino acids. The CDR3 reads CASSFGQGSTDTQYF.

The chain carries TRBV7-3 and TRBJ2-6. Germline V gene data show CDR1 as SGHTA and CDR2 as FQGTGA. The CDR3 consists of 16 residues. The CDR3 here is CASSTPTGLGANVLTF.

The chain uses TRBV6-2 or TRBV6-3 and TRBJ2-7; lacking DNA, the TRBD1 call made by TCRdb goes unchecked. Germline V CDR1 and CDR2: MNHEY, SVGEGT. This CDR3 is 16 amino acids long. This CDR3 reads CASSYLPGRKAYEQYF.

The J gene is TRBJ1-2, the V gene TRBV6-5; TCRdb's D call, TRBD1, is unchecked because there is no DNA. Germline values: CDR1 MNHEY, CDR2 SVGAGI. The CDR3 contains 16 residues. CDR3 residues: CASSYSTQSGYLGYTF.

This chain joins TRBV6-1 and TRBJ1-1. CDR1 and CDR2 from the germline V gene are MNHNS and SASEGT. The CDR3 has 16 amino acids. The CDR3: CASSEGARVMNTEAFF.

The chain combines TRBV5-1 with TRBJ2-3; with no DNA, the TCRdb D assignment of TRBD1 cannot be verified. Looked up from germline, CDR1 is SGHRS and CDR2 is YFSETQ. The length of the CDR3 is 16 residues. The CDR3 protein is CASSSFDRAGTDTQYF.

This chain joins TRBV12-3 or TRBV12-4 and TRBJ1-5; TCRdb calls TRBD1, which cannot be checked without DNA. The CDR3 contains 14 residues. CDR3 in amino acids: CASRLSGDNQPQHF.